This T cell receptor beta chain was documented in a study of T cells in Graves' hyperthyroidism and ophthalmopathy. This clonotype has ten or more counts. Its matching antigen is unknown. Amplified regions were TCR beta CDR3 sequences from RNA transcripts. The TCR CDR3 first-round RT-PCR relied on the HTBI primer set. TCRdb reanalysed the multiplex PCR reads using MiXCR and keeps one entry per CDR3 protein. In the table there are about 570,000 distinct CDR3 sequences, about 45% of which are singletons. Trimming stripped 6 bases from V and 4 bases from J, with 15 bases between. The CDR3 consists of 14 residues. Findings of the study overall: Ophthalmopathy, as predicted by the model, came a median around 6 months after the prediction.

The TCR originated in an adult woman with Graves' disease, either hyperthyroidism or ophthalmopathy (not recorded which). The chain couples TRBV12-3 or TRBV12-4 to TRBJ1-2; D is undetermined. Sample: peripheral blood or thyroid tissue (not recorded which). In DNA, the CDR3 is TGTGCCAGCAGACACGGTGGGTCAGCCTATGGCTACACCTTC. Protein sequence: CASRHGGSAYGYTF.